This passage covers 11 T cell receptor beta chains from one sample sequenced in a study of T cells in localized non-small cell lung cancer (dated by TCRdb to 2020 to 2021). Libraries were constructed by the immunoSEQ multiplex PCR assay. This immuneACCESS table, as held by TCRdb, lists in-frame sequences with V and J called but not all clones. Of the missing ones, under half trace to an unresolved V gene in checked studies; the others have no known cause. Here the sample has tens of thousands of clones; roughly 90% occur a single time. The ten largest make up almost 2% of the sample. The sample in question was peripheral blood, obtained before any cancer treatment. The receptors were gathered from a woman between 35 and 70 years old with stage I lung adenocarcinoma.

This chain links TRBV13 with TRBJ1-1; D not certain. V was clipped by 5 bases and J by 0 bases, with 13 bases between them. CDR1 and CDR2 (germline): PRHDT, FYEKMQ (reference sequence). The CDR3 runs 15 residues. CDR3 region: CASSRYSDMNTEAFF. In DNA form, the CDR3 reads TGTGCCAGCAGCCGATACAGTGACATGAACACTGAAGCTTTCTTT.

The table lists this clone with a few counts. This rearrangement joins TRBV7-2 to TRBJ2-7; 7 nucleotides match TRBD2. V gave up 7 bases and J gave up 6 bases; unmatched junction bases: 9. This CDR3 spans 13 amino acids. Germline V gives CDR1 SGHTA, CDR2 FQGNSA. As DNA, the CDR3 is TGTGCCAGCATCGGGGGAGGGGTTGGCGAGCAGTACTTC. As protein: CASIGGGVGEQYF. Drawing the rest from reference TRBV7-2 and TRBJ2-7, the complete variable domain is GAGVSQSPSNKVTEKGKDVELRCDPISGHTALYWYRQSLGQGLEFLIYFQGNSAPDKSGLPSDRFSAERTGGSVSTLTIQRTQQEDSAVYLCASIGGGVGEQYFGPGTRLTVT.

This chain uses TRBV6-5 with TRBJ2-7; TRBD1 is a possible D gene (6 bases). Germline V gene lookup returns CDR1 MNHEY and CDR2 SVGAGI. The CDR3 covers 15 residues. Between the trimmed V and J ends, which lost 6 bases and 5 bases, there was a span of 20 bases. For the CDR3, the DNA is TGTGCCAGCAGGCTCGGGACATGGCCCGTCGACGAGCAGTACTTC. This codes for CASRLGTWPVDEQYF.

J is TRBJ2-1 and V is TRBV12-2; the D segment call TRBD2 is taken from the table without a DNA check. TRBV12-2 is a known pseudogene. This CDR3 comprises 18 residues. The CDR3 spells CASRLVVWRYFTYNEQFF. In DNA, the CDR3 is TGTGCAAGTCGCTTAGTAGTTTGGCGGTATTTCACCTACAATGAGCAGTTCTTC.

The CDR3 sequence is CASSSEAGTGYNEQFF. CDR3 coding DNA: TGCGCCAGCAGCTCCGAAGCGGGAACCGGCTACAATGAGCAGTTCTTC. The chain joins TRBV5-1 to TRBJ2-1; 7 bases line up with TRBD2. Germline CDR1 reads SGHRS; CDR2 reads YFSETQ. After removal of 3 bases from V and 3 bases from J, the junction contained 9 bases not matched to a gene. This CDR3 contains 16 residues.

The chain has TRBV2 and TRBJ2-3; TRBD1 matches at 10 bases. From germline, CDR1 is SNHLY and CDR2 FYNNEI. CDR3 length equals 14 residues. Trimming removed 3 bases from V and 3 bases from J; junction bases left unmatched: 0. The DNA of the CDR3 is TGTGCCAGCAGTGAGGGACAGGGGACAGATACGCAGTATTTT. It yields the protein CASSEGQGTDTQYF.

The chain couples TRBV27 to TRBJ2-7, with a possible D match to TRBD1 (6 bases). This CDR3 spans 16 amino acids. V gave up 4 bases and J gave up 5 bases, with 21 bases separating them. The germline CDR1 and CDR2 sequences are MNHEY and SMNVEV (reference sequence). DNA for the CDR3: TGTGCCAGCAGTTCCATAGCAGGGGTAGTTAGCAACGAGCAGTACTTC. This sequence encodes CASSSIAGVVSNEQYF.

V gene TRBV18 combines with J gene TRBJ2-7; no definite D call. Germline V gene sequence: CDR1 KGHSH, CDR2 LQKENI. CDR3 size: 15 residues. With 3 bases removed from V and 2 bases from J, the gap between germline ends came to 14 bases. CDR3 nucleotides: TGTGCCAGCTCACCCCTCGAACAGTCTACCTACGAGCAGTACTTC. It translates to CASSPLEQSTYEQYF. The full variable domain, rest sourced from reference TRBV18 and TRBJ2-7, is NAGVMQNPRHLVRRRGQEARLRCSPMKGHSHVYWYRQLPEEGLKFMVYLQKENIIDESGMPKERFSAEFPKEGPSILRIQQVVRGDSAAYFCASSPLEQSTYEQYFGPGTRLTVT.

The chain couples TRBV27 to TRBJ2-1; 8 bases agree with TRBD1. This CDR3 contains 17 residues. Germline assignment: CDR1 MNHEY and CDR2 SMNVEV (reference sequence). The J segment lost 4 bases and the V segment lost 4 bases, leaving 12 bases of the junction unmatched. CDR3 in DNA: TGTGCCAGCAGTTGGAACCAGGGGGCAAGGGGGTACAATGAGCAGTTCTTC. Its protein product is CASSWNQGARGYNEQFF.

This chain connects TRBV5-5 to TRBJ1-1; 9 positions match TRBD1. The V and J ends lost 2 bases and 5 bases, in that order; junction bases with no gene match: 10. Germline CDR1 SGHKS, CDR2 YYEKEE (reference sequence). The CDR3 has 16 residues. CDR3 nucleotide sequence: TGTGCCAGCAGCTTCGGATGGACAGGGGTAGATACTGAAGCTTTCTTT. It codes for CASSFGWTGVDTEAFF.

The rearrangement joins TRBV10-1 to TRBJ1-2, with 7 nucleotides matching TRBD1. CDR1 is WNHNN and CDR2 is SYGVQD in the germline V gene (reference sequence). The CDR3 loop spans 19 amino acids. The V segment lost 9 bases and the J segment 2 bases; nucleotides outside the gene matches: 24. Here the CDR3 DNA reads TGCGCCAGGCCGGGGTACAGGGGATTGTGGAGTGGGGCCAACTATGGCTACACCTTC. As protein: CARPGYRGLWSGANYGYTF.